This T cell receptor beta chain was documented in a study of cytomegalovirus exposure and HLA in healthy donors. Germline V CDR1 and CDR2: LNHDA, SQIVND (reference sequence). The CDR3 covers 14 residues. Trimming pared 3 bases from V and 0 bases from J, leaving 7 bases between. Study results and caveats: Subsequent analysis found a tendency for first-cohort TCR clusters to co-occur within the 120 or so validation repertoires. In vitro testing confirmed a few CMV-associated chains as specific for CMV antigens.

To note about this clone: No antigen is known for it.

From the approximately 120-subject validation cohort, which was separate from the roughly 620-subject first cohort, the donors were drawn. Data came from immunoSEQ multiplex PCR; TCRdb stores just in-frame clones and leaves some out. The table has 95,000 to 150,000 clones, roughly nine tenths seen once; the top ten hold about 1.1%. The TCR comes from a woman between 18 and 29 years old in good health and CMV-seronegative. The specimen was PBMCs. This chain uses TRBV19 with TRBJ2-3; D is possibly TRBD2 (5 bases). CDR3 region: CASSMDFSTDTQYF. CDR3 nucleotides: TGTGCCAGTAGTATGGACTTTAGCACAGATACGCAGTATTTT. The complete variable domain, with remaining parts taken from reference TRBV19 and TRBJ2-3, reads DGGITQSPKYLFRKEGQNVTLSCEQNLNHDAMYWYRQDPGQGLRLIYYSQIVNDFQKGDIAEGYSVSREKKESFPLTVTSAQKNPTAFYLCASSMDFSTDTQYFGPGTRLTVL.